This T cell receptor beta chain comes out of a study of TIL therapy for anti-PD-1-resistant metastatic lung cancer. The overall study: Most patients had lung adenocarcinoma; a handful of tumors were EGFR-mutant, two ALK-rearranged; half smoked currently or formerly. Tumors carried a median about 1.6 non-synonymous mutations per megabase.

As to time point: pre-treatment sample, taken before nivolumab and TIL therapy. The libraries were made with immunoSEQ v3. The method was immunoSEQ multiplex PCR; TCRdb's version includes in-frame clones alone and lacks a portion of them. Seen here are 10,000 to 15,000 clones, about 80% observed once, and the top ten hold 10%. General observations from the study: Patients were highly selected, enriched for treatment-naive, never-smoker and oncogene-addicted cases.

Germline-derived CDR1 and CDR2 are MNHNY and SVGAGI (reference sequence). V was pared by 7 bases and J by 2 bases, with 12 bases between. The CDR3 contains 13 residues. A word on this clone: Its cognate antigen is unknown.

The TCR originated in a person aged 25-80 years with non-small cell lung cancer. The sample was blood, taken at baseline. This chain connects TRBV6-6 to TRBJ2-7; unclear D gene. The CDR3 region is CASTRGPTYEQYF. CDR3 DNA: TGTGCCAGCACCCGAGGACCGACCTACGAGCAGTACTTC.